The clone carrying this T cell receptor (beta chain) was detected only once. Its antigen remains unidentified. Before thyroid surgery, none of the patients had received any treatment. Per the authors' pipeline: Using the CDR3 differences seen across clinicopathological groups, the authors built a distant-metastasis classifier for papillary thyroid cancer, which was meant to discriminate distant-metastatic patients. TCRdb re-called clones from the PCR reads using MiXCR. What appears here as the V and J calls and clone size reflects TCRdb's work, not the paper's. The table records 4,000 to 4,500 clones, 35% of them present only once. This sample stems from a study of metastatic and nonmetastatic thyroid tumors. Study in general: A comparison of repertoires was made across blood and tumor or nodule tissue from malignant and benign thyroid patients.

Study observations and caveats: It was reported that TCR beta diversity was significantly higher in malignant thyroid tumors than benign nodules, in blood and tumor.

This receptor was identified in a male donor with papillary thyroid cancer or a benign thyroid nodule (not recorded which). Some clones in this sample may be carry-over from other donors' samples. The source material was adjacent normal tissue.

The CDR3 is CASHPGQGSGANVLTF. CDR3 in DNA: TGTGCCAGCCACCCGGGACAGGGGTCTGGGGCCAACGTCCTGACTTTC. The chain couples TRBV11-2 to TRBJ2-6, with TRBD1 matching 10 bases. V shed 8 bases and J 1 base; nucleotides not matched to a gene: 5. Germline CDR1 is SGHAT and CDR2 is FQNNGV. The CDR3 sequence is 16 residues long.